A selection of T cell receptor beta chains follows, all from one sample in a study of blood T cell repertoires in COVID-19. The assay was immunoSEQ multiplex PCR, and TCRdb's table has in-frame clones only and misses some. The table lists roughly 200,000 clones, 82% of them singletons. Source material: PBMCs or T cells enriched from blood (not recorded which). The receptors derive from a woman in her sixties with acute COVID-19. Both conserved end residues are part of each CDR3. A D gene is named only where the DNA matches it firmly. A row's size may be missing; if present it is once, few, many or a size class.

CDR3aa: CASSQDSYQPQHF
CDR3nt: TGTGCCAGCTCACAGGATAGTTACCAGCCCCAGCATTTT
v_gene: TRBV12-3/TRBV12-4
abundance: -
d_gene: -
j_gene: TRBJ1-5

CDR3aa: CASIRSLSGSEAFF
CDR3nt: TGCGCCAGCATCAGGTCCCTATCGGGGTCTGAAGCTTTCTTT
v_gene: TRBV10-1
abundance: -
d_gene: -
j_gene: TRBJ1-1

CDR3aa: CASRIAGTGNPSF
CDR3nt: TGTGCCAGCAGGATCGCAGGGACAGGTAACCCCTCCTTC
v_gene: TRBV28
abundance: -
d_gene: TRBD1
j_gene: TRBJ1-2

CDR3aa: CATSRGLGTSGQETQYF
CDR3nt: TGTGCCACCAGCAGGGGCCTAGGGACTAGCGGACAAGAGACCCAGTACTTC
v_gene: TRBV15
abundance: once
d_gene: TRBD2
j_gene: TRBJ2-5

CDR3aa: CASSFESGGLYGYTF
CDR3nt: TGTGCCAGCAGCTTCGAGTCCGGGGGGCTCTATGGCTACACCTTC
v_gene: TRBV7-9
abundance: -
d_gene: -
j_gene: TRBJ1-2

CDR3aa: CASSLASGTGYNEQFF
CDR3nt: TGTGCCAGCAGCTTAGCCTCCGGGACTGGCTACAATGAGCAGTTCTTC
v_gene: TRBV11-3
abundance: few
d_gene: -
j_gene: TRBJ2-1

CDR3aa: CASSLLSRTDTQYF
CDR3nt: TGCGCCAGCAGCTTACTTTCTAGAACCGATACGCAGTATTTT
v_gene: TRBV5-1
abundance: once
d_gene: -
j_gene: TRBJ2-3

CDR3aa: CASSRTGDFPLGTGELFF
CDR3nt: TGCGCCAGCAGCCGGACCGGGGACTTCCCTTTGGGCACCGGGGAGCTGTTTTTT
v_gene: TRBV4-3
abundance: -
d_gene: -
j_gene: TRBJ2-2

CDR3aa: CASSPIQGAVAYYGYTF
CDR3nt: TGTGCCAGTAGTCCAATACAGGGGGCTGTCGCCTACTATGGCTACACCTTC
v_gene: TRBV19
abundance: -
d_gene: TRBD1
j_gene: TRBJ1-2

CDR3aa: CASSSSGVRGTEAFF
CDR3nt: TGCGCCAGCAGCTCGTCGGGAGTCCGTGGCACTGAAGCTTTCTTT
v_gene: TRBV5-1
abundance: -
d_gene: -
j_gene: TRBJ1-1

CDR3aa: CASSSTVPGEQYF
CDR3nt: TGTGCCAGCAGTTCAACGGTTCCAGGCGAGCAGTACTTC
v_gene: TRBV12-3/TRBV12-4
abundance: -
d_gene: -
j_gene: TRBJ2-7

CDR3aa: CAISRLAGEADTQYF
CDR3nt: TGTGCCATCAGTAGACTAGCGGGAGAGGCGGATACGCAGTATTTT
v_gene: TRBV10-3
abundance: few
d_gene: TRBD2
j_gene: TRBJ2-3

CDR3aa: CAWSPGGPYYGYTF
CDR3nt: TGTGCCTGGAGTCCAGGGGGTCCGTACTATGGCTACACCTTC
v_gene: TRBV30
abundance: -
d_gene: TRBD1
j_gene: TRBJ1-2

CDR3aa: CASSQETGANYGYTF
CDR3nt: TGTGCCAGCAGCCAAGAGACAGGTGCAAACTATGGCTACACCTTC
v_gene: TRBV4-2
abundance: -
d_gene: -
j_gene: TRBJ1-2